The sequence of this TCR beta chain was determined in a study of cytomegalovirus exposure and HLA in healthy donors. Study-wide background: Researchers previously reported finding just under 120 million unique TCR beta sequences from around 200 million T cells. Study-wide results and caveats: The majority of CMV-associated TCR beta chains were reported as apparently HLA-restricted in a later analysis. CMV serostatus was the only recorded immune exposure for donors. An ancestry cluster, one associated with Asian ancestry, reportedly showed fewer N-insertions than the 666-donor mean in a later analysis.

Both 60 Vbeta primers and 13 Jbeta primers went into the PCR. Only in-frame clones appear in the TCRdb table, and some are missing; sequencing was by immunoSEQ multiplex PCR. The repertoire consists of approximately 150,000 clones, with 60% to 80% occurring once and the leading ten covering 14%. As regards this clone: Its specificity is unknown.

V shed 5 bases and J shed 0 bases, with 9 bases lying between them. Germline assignment: CDR1 SGHAT and CDR2 FQNNGV. The CDR3 consists of 14 residues. Sequencing used PBMCs. The chain has TRBV11-2 and TRBJ2-3, with TRBD2 as a possible D gene (5 bases). The TCR comes from a woman in her thirties or forties in good health and CMV-seronegative. The CDR3 reads CASSRRESTDTQYF. The CDR3 bases are TGTGCCAGCAGCCGACGGGAAAGCACAGATACGCAGTATTTT.